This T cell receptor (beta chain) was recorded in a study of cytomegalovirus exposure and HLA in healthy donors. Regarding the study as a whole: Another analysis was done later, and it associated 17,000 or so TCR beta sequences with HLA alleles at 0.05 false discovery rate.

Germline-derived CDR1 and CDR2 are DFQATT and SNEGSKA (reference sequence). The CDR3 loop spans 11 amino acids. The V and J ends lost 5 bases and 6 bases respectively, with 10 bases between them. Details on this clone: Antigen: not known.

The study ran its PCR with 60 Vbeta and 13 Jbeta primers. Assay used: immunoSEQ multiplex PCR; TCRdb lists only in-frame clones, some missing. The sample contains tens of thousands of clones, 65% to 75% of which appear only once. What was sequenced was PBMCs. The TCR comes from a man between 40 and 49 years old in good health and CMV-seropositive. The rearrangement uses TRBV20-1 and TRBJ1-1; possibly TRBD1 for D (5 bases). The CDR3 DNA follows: TGCAGTGCTCCAGGGTTACCTGAAGCTTTCTTT. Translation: CSAPGLPEAFF.